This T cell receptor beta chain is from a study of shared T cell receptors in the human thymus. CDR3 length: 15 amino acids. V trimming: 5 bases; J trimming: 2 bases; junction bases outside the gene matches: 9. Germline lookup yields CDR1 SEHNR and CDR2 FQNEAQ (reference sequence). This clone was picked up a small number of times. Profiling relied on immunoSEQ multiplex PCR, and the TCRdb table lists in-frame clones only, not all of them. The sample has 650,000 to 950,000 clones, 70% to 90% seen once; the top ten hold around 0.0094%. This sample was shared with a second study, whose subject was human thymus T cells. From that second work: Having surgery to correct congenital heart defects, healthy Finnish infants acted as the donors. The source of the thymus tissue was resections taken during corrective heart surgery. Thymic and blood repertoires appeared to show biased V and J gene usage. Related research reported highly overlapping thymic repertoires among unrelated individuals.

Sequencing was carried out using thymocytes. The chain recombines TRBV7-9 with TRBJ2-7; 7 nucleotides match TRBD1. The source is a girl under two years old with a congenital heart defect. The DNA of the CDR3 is TGTGCCAGCAGCCCGACAGGGTACCCAACCTACGAGCAGTACTTC. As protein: CASSPTGYPTYEQYF.